The 8 T cell receptor beta chains below all came from one sample that was sequenced in a study of blood T cell repertoires in COVID-19. Repertoires were generated with immunoSEQ multiplex PCR, while TCRdb's copy carries only in-frame clones and drops some. The sample contains 250,000 to 350,000 clones, 90% of which appear only once. Input material: PBMCs or T cells enriched from blood (not recorded which). The receptors here all came from a woman aged 18 to 35 with acute COVID-19.

V usage is TRBV4-2 and J usage is TRBJ1-6; 10 positions match TRBD1. CDR1 and CDR2 from the germline V gene are LGHNA and YNFKEQ. The J segment lost 10 bases and the V segment lost 4 bases, leaving 4 bases of the junction unmatched. The CDR3 has 14 residues. CDR3 sequence (DNA): TGTGCCAGCAGCCCGGGACAGGGGATCTCACCCCTCCACTTT. Translated: CASSPGQGISPLHF.

The CDR3 DNA reads as TGCGCCAGCAGCCCCGGGACTGAGACCTACGAGCAGTACTTC. Its protein product is CASSPGTETYEQYF. The chain links TRBV5-1 to TRBJ2-7, with a tentative D call TRBD2 (6 bases). CDR1 and CDR2 (germline): SGHRS, YFSETQ. The CDR3 covers 14 residues. V was cut by 4 bases and J by 2 bases, with 13 bases left in between.

In this sample, this clone turned up a few times. The CDR3 coding sequence is TGCGCCAGCAGCTTGGTGTACGGGAAAGGCACTGAAGCTTTCTTT. Its translation is CASSLVYGKGTEAFF. The rearrangement joins TRBV5-1 to TRBJ1-1; no clear D gene. Germline CDR1 reads SGHRS; CDR2 reads YFSETQ. The V and J ends lost 0 bases and 4 bases respectively, with 13 bases between them. The CDR3 has 15 residues.

V and J are TRBV6-5 and TRBJ1-2; D may be TRBD1 (6 bases). V shed 2 bases and J shed 4 bases, with 14 bases lying between them. Germline V gene sequence: CDR1 MNHEY, CDR2 SVGAGI. CDR3 length: 15 amino acids. CDR3 amino acids: CASSYSGGASYGYTF. The CDR3 region has the DNA TGTGCCAGCAGTTACAGCGGGGGCGCTAGCTATGGCTACACCTTC.

This chain links TRBV19 with TRBJ2-7, with TRBD2 identical over 9 bases. The CDR3 is 15 amino acids. Unmatched junction bases numbered 11, after V lost 5 bases and J lost 6 bases. Germline-derived CDR1 and CDR2 are LNHDA and SQIVND (reference sequence). Written as DNA, the CDR3 is TGTGCCAGTAGTGTGGGTCTAGCGGGAAGTGGCGAGCAGTACTTC. The encoded protein is CASSVGLAGSGEQYF. Based on the CDR3 plus reference TRBV19 and TRBJ2-7, the full variable domain is DGGITQSPKYLFRKEGQNVTLSCEQNLNHDAMYWYRQDPGQGLRLIYYSQIVNDFQKGDIAEGYSVSREKKESFPLTVTSAQKNPTAFYLCASSVGLAGSGEQYFGPGTRLTVT.

The V and J genes are TRBV7-9 and TRBJ2-5; 13 nucleotides align to TRBD2. The ends lost 5 bases at V and 5 bases at J; junction bases unmatched: 8. Germline lookup yields CDR1 SEHNR and CDR2 FQNEAQ (reference sequence). The CDR3 covers 16 residues. CDR3 amino acids: CASSPLGLAGEETQYF. The CDR3 region has the DNA TGTGCCAGCAGCCCCCTAGGACTAGCGGGAGAGGAGACCCAGTACTTC.

CDR3 in amino acids: CATSEGGTRQYF. As DNA, the CDR3 is TGTGCCACCAGTGAAGGAGGCACCAGGCAGTACTTC. This chain links TRBV24-1 with TRBJ2-7, with a tentative D call TRBD2 (5 bases). The V and J ends lost 4 bases and 9 bases respectively, with 12 bases between them. The CDR3 extends over 12 amino acids. Germline V gives CDR1 KGHDR, CDR2 SFDVKD.

The V and J genes are TRBV27 and TRBJ1-2; maybe TRBD1 (5 bases). This CDR3 is 17 amino acids long. Looked up from germline, CDR1 is MNHEY and CDR2 is SMNVEV (reference sequence). V lost 7 bases and J 4 bases, leaving 25 bases between the germline ends. Here the CDR3 DNA reads TGTGCCAGCAAATGGGCCCTCTTCAGGGATTGGGGCTATGGCTACACCTTC. It encodes CASKWALFRDWGYGYTF.